This TCR beta chain was documented in a study of graft-versus-host responses after intestinal transplantation. The overall study: Multivisceral, liver-intestinal, or isolated intestinal grafts were transplanted into recipients. Among the recipients, all got anti-thymocyte globulin induction and then tacrolimus and steroids for 3 to 4 years. Notes on the study in general: Subjects displaying graft-donor T cell macrochimerism possessed elevated graft-versus-host to host-versus-graft clonal ratios inside allografts. GvH clones were found in recipient marrow; some appeared first in ileum or blood.

Regarding this clone: The antigen is not known. The junction departs from the called germline gene at one end, perhaps through a read error. Other DNA sequences in the same sample also yield this CDR3.

Sequencing was performed with immunoSEQ multiplex PCR; in TCRdb, only in-frame clones are kept and a portion is missing. The table includes around 45,000 clones, about 95% detected once. The receptor's source is a human patient who received an intestinal transplant, so some T cells may come from the graft donor. Sequences were derived from PBMCs, sampled approximately 350 days after intestinal transplant.

The CDR3: CASSGGTEAFF. CDR3 DNA: TGCGCCAGCAGCGGCGGCACTGAAGCTTTCTTT. The chain carries TRBV9 and TRBJ1-1; no clear D. Germline CDR1 is SGDLS and CDR2 is YYNGEE. There are 11 residues in the CDR3.